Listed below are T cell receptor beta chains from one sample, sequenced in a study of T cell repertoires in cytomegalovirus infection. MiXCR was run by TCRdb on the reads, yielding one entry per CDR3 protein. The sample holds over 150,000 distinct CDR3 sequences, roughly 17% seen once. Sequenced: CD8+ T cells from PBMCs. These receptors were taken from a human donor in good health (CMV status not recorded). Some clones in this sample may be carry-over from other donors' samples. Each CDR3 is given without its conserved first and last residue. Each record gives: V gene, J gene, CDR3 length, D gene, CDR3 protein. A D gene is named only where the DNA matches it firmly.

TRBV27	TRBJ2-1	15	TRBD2	ASSPRGTTSSYNEQF
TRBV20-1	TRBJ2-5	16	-	SARDNATGGSHQETQY
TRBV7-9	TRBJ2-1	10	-	ASSFGPNEQF
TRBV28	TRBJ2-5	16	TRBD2	ASSPELAGPGQQETQY
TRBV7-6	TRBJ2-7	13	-	ASSPSGLLPGEQY
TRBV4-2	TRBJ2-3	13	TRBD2	ASSQGSGGTDTQY
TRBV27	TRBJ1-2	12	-	ASSTGRINYGYT
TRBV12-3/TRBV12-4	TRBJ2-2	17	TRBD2	ASRGNLLGERGNTGELF
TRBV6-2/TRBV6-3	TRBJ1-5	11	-	ATEAGFNQPQH
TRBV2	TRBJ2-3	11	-	AREDWATDTQY
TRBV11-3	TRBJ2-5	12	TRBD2	ASSSGTSRETQY
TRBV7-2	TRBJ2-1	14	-	ASSAKTRLGYNEQF
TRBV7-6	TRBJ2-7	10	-	ASSRGESEQY
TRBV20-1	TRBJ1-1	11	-	SARDTGISEAF
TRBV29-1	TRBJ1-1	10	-	SVEGRGAEAF
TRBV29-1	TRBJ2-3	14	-	SVEEGTQGRTDTQY
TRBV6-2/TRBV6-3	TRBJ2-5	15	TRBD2	ASSWPYGGGPQETQY
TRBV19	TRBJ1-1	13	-	ASSMVLRGNTEAF
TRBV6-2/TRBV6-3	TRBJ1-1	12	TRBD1	ASSRWTGPTEAF
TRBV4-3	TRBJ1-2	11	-	ASSRQGLGGYT
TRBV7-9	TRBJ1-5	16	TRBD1	ASSDSGTGSDSNQPQH
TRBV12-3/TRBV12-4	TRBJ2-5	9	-	ASLKGETQY
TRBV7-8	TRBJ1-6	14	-	ASSLDRGSYNSPLH
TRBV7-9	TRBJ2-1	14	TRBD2	ASSLASGATTREQF
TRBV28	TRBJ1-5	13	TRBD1	ASTLTGQGVQPQH
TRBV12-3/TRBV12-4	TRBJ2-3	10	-	ASSPRKDTQY
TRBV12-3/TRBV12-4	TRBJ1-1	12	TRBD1	ASSLLAGGTEAF
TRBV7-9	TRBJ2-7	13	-	ASSIPGTPSHEQY
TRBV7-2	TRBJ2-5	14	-	ASSLDLFEGRETQY
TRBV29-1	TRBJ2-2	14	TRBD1	SVEIGQGINTGELF
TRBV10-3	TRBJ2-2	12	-	AIKAPTNTGELF
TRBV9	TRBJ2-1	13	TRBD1	ASSASGTEYNEQF
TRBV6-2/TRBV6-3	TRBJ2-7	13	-	ASRDGPWQGSEQY
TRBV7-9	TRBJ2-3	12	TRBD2	ASSAGGGPDTQY
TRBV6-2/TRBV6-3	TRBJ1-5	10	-	AIRGGNQPQH
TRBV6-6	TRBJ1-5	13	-	ASSYPPAVYQPQH
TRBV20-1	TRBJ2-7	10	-	SAGPGPYEQY
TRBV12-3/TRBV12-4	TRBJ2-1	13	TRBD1	ASSSPGTGMREQF
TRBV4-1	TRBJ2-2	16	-	ASSQDLGRAARTGELF
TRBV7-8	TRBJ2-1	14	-	ASSLVPTRLANEQF
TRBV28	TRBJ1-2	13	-	ASSLRTYANYGYT
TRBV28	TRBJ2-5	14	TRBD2	ASTPRGPSGEETQY
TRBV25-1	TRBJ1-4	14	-	ASSESAIATNEKLF
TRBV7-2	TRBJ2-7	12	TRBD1	ASSSTGVGYEQY
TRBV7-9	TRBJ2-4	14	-	ASSLRSGGTKNIQY
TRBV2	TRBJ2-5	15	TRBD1	ASSQSVNGQGQETQY
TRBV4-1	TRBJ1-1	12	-	ASSPPGPLGEAF
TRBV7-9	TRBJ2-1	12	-	ASFPQRDNNEQF
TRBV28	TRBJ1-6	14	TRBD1	ASSFGPGQGNSPLH
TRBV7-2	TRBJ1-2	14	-	ASSPEPPTARYGYT
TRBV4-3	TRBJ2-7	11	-	ASSQDLVYEQY
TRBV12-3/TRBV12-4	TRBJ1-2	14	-	ASSPSVSQGSYGYT
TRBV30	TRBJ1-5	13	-	AWSDAGVIIQPQH
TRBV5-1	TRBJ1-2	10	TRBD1	ASSLGTEGYT
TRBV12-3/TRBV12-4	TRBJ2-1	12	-	ASSFLQDDNEQF